The subject of this entry is one T cell receptor (beta chain). This CDR3 comprises 12 residues. Trimming took off 0 bases at V and 6 bases at J, with 5 bases between the two ends. Germline CDR1 KGHSH, CDR2 LQKENI. The sample originates from a study of control samples from healthy donors and cancer patients. Repertoires were generated with immunoSEQ multiplex PCR, while TCRdb's copy carries only in-frame clones and drops some. The sample holds about 170,000 clones, 90% to 95% seen once. This chain uses TRBV18 with TRBJ1-2; perhaps TRBD1 as D (5 bases). Source material: blood. This TCR came from a woman aged 25 to 39 in good health. The CDR3 DNA is TGTGCCAGCTCACCACCCAGGGATGGCTACACCTTC. Translation gives CASSPPRDGYTF.